The T cell receptor beta chain under discussion was sequenced for a study of CD8 T cells in ankylosing spondylitis. General study results and limits: There was a TCR beta motif, made of several highly homologous variants, that appeared characteristic of ankylosing spondylitis blood.

This clonotype turned up a few times. Its target is not known. With molecular barcodes, quantitative 5'-RACE was used to make the TCR beta libraries. TCRdb re-derived calls from the 5' RACE reads in MiXCR, one entry per CDR3 protein. The table records around 300,000 distinct CDR3 sequences, under 25% of them present only once. Germline CDR1 is MNHEY and CDR2 is SMNVEV (reference sequence). J was trimmed by 11 bases and V by 5 bases; bases with no gene match: 17. The CDR3 length is 16 residues. The chain recombines TRBV27 with TRBJ1-4; 7 bases agree with TRBD1. The TCR originated in a female donor with ankylosing spondylitis or in good health (not recorded which). Source material: blood, either unsorted or a sorted T cell fraction (not recorded which). This chain's CDR3 is CASSPGLGRQGGKLFF. DNA for the CDR3: TGTGCCAGCAGTCCGGGCCTCGGGCGACAGGGCGGGAAACTGTTTTTT. The complete variable domain, with remaining parts taken from reference TRBV27 and TRBJ1-4, reads EAQVTQNPRYLITVTGKKLTVTCSQNMNHEYMSWYRQDPGLGLRQIYYSMNVEVTDKGDVPEGYKVSRKEKRNFPLILESPSPNQTSLYFCASSPGLGRQGGKLFFGSGTQLSVL.